Listed here is a single T cell receptor (beta chain). Its specificity is unknown. Clones were read by immunoSEQ multiplex PCR, and TCRdb kept only the in-frame ones, dropping some. Of 50,000 or so clones listed, roughly 79% are singletons. Viral peptide pools were used in the ViraFEST assay to expand antigen-specific CD4+ T cells, and sequencing came afterward. The culture ran for roughly ten days, and then CD4+ T cells were isolated. No vaccinee had earlier SARS-CoV-2 infection, and nucleocapsid antibodies were negative. Half the medium was replaced with IL-2 medium on days 3 and 7. The sample comes from a study of vaccination effects on CD4 cells after COVID-19. The sample was CD4+ T cells from PBMCs cultured with HCoV-OC43 spike peptides, taken before COVID-19 vaccination. Subset described: HCoV-OC43 spike overlapping peptide pool stimulation. The sequence was obtained from a human donor who received a COVID-19 vaccine.

The CDR3 loop reads CASSSFRELEGYGYTF. In nucleotides, the CDR3 is TGTGCCAGCAGTTCCTTCAGGGAATTAGAGGGCTATGGCTACACCTTC. The chain combines TRBV27 with TRBJ1-2; tentative D call: TRBD1 (5 bases). CDR3 length: 16 residues. The V end lost 4 bases, the J end lost 4 bases, and 19 bases lay between the germline ends. CDR1 MNHEY and CDR2 SMNVEV come from the germline V gene (reference sequence).